The rows below give T cell receptor beta chains drawn from one sample of a study of blood T cell repertoires in COVID-19. The assay was immunoSEQ multiplex PCR, and TCRdb's table has in-frame clones only and misses some. Of under 300,000 clones listed, 75% to 90% are singletons. Sequenced material: PBMCs or T cells enriched from blood (not recorded which). The origin of the receptors is a woman in her thirties or forties with acute COVID-19. Both conserved end residues are part of each CDR3. A D gene is named only where the DNA matches it firmly. Where a row states a size, it is once, few, many or the class of an expanded clone; other rows omit it.

D gene	V gene	J gene	clone size	CDR3 DNA	CDR3 protein
.	TRBV18	TRBJ2-5	.	TGTGCCAGCTCACCCGGAGGGGAGACCCAGTACTTC	CASSPGGETQYF
TRBD2	TRBV12-3/TRBV12-4	TRBJ2-2	.	TGTGCCAGCAGTTTACTAGCGGACGGGGAGCTGTTTTTT	CASSLLADGELFF
TRBD1	TRBV30	TRBJ1-6	.	TGTGCCTGGGGGACAGGCCCGAATAATTCACCCCTCCACTTT	CAWGTGPNNSPLHF
.	TRBV19	TRBJ2-6	.	TGTGCCAGTAGTATAAGGGACACTCCACTATCTGGGGCCAACGTCCTGACTTTC	CASSIRDTPLSGANVLTF
TRBD1	TRBV5-1	TRBJ2-2	once	TGCGCCAGCAGCACGACAGGGTCCGGGGAGCTGTTTTTT	CASSTTGSGELFF
.	TRBV27	TRBJ1-5	.	TGTGCCAGCAGTTTAAAGGGGTTCTCTCACAATCAGCCCCAGCATTTT	CASSLKGFSHNQPQHF
TRBD2	TRBV9	TRBJ2-3	.	TGTGCCAGCAGCTCCGGGACTAGCGGGAGGGCAGACACGCAGTATTTT	CASSSGTSGRADTQYF
TRBD2	TRBV7-9	TRBJ2-7	.	TGTGCCAGCAGCTCAACTAGCGGGAGCGGTAACGAGCAGTACTTC	CASSSTSGSGNEQYF
.	TRBV18	TRBJ2-2	.	TGTGCCAGCTCCTCGGCAAGCGGGCAGACCGGGGAGCTGTTTTTT	CASSSASGQTGELFF
TRBD1	TRBV5-6	TRBJ1-1	.	TGTGCCAGCAGCTCGACACAGGGGATTTGGCGGAACACTGAAGCTTTCTTT	CASSSTQGIWRNTEAFF
.	TRBV6-5	TRBJ1-2	.	TGTGCCAGCGGGCAACCGTCCTATGGCTACACCTTC	CASGQPSYGYTF